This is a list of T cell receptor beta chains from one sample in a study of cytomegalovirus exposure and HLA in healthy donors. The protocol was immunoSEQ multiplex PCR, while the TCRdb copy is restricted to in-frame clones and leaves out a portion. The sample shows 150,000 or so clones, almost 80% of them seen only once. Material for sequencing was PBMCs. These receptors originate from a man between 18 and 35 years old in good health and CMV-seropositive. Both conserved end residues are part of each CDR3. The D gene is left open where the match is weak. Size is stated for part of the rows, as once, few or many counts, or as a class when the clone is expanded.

TGTGCCAGCAGTTCTCCGGGACTAGCGGGTTACGAGCAGTACTTC CASSSPGLAGYEQYF TRBJ2-7 TRBD2 TRBV27 NA
TGTGCCAGCAGTGAATCGCCGGGGGGCGGGTACGAGCAGTACTTC CASSESPGGGYEQYF TRBJ2-7 NA TRBV6-1 once
TGTGCCAGCAGCTTAGTACGGGGTGACACTGAAGCTTTCTTT CASSLVRGDTEAFF TRBJ1-1 NA TRBV7-9 NA
TGTGCCAGCAGCGTGGGACTAGCGGGAGGGATCTCGAGCACAGGGGAGCTGTTTTTT CASSVGLAGGISSTGELFF TRBJ2-2 TRBD2 TRBV9 NA
TGTGCCAGCAGGTCAATAGTGGGGCCCGCCGGGGAGCAGTTCTTC CASRSIVGPAGEQFF TRBJ2-1 NA TRBV7-8 NA
TGTGCCAGCAGCCTAAGCTCCTACGAGCAGTACTTC CASSLSSYEQYF TRBJ2-7 NA TRBV7-2 NA
TGTGCCTGGAGTCGTCGGGTGAGGGCTTTCTTT CAWSRRVRAFF TRBJ1-1 NA TRBV30 NA
TGCGCCAGCAGCCTCGGACTGGGCAGCACAGATACGCAGTATTTT CASSLGLGSTDTQYF TRBJ2-3 NA TRBV4-3 once
TGTGCCAGCTCACCACCGTCGAACAGGGAATCTAATGAGCAGTTCTTC CASSPPSNRESNEQFF TRBJ2-1 NA TRBV18 NA
TGTGCCAGCAGCCCTGAGGGGGGGCAAGTGGCCTCTGGAAACACCATATATTTT CASSPEGGQVASGNTIYF TRBJ1-3 NA TRBV13 NA
TGTGCCAGTCAACCACAGGGGGCGGGGGACGAGCAGTACTTC CASQPQGAGDEQYF TRBJ2-7 TRBD1 TRBV25-1 few